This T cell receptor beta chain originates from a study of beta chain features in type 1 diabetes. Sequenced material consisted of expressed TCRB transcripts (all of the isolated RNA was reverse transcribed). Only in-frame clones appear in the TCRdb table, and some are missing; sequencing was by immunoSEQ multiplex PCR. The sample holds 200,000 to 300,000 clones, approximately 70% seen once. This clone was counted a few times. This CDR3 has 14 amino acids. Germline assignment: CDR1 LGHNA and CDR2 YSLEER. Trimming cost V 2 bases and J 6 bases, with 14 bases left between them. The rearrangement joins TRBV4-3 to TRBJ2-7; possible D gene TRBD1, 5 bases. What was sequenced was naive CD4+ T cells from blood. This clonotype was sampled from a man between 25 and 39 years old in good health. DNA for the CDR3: TGCGCCAGCAGCCAAACAGGTCACCTGGGCGAGCAGTACTTC. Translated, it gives CASSQTGHLGEQYF.